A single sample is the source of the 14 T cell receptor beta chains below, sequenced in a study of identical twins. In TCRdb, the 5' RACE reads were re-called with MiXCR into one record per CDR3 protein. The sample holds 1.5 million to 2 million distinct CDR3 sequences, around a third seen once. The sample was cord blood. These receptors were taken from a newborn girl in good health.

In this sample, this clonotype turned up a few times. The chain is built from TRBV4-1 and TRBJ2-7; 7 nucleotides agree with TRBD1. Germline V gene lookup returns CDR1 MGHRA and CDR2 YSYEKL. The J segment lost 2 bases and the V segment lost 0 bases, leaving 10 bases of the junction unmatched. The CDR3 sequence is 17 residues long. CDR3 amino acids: CASSQDQPGGNTYEQYF. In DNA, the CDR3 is TGCGCCAGCAGCCAAGATCAACCAGGGGGTAATACCTACGAGCAGTACTTC.

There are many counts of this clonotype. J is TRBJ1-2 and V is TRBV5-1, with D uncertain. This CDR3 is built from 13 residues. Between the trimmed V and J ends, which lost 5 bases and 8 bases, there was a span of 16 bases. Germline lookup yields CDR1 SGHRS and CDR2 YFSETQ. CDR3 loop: CASRNDIAQGYTF. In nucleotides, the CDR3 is TGCGCCAGCAGAAATGACATAGCCCAGGGCTACACCTTC.

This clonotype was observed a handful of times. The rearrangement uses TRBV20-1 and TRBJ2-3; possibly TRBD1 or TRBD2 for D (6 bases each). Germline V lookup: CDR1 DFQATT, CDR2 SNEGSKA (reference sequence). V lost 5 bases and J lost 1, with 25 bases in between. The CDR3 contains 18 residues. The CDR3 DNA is TGCAGTGCTGGGGGCGGGACTCGCCGGTTTTCACGCACAGATACGCAGTATTTT. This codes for CSAGGGTRRFSRTDTQYF.

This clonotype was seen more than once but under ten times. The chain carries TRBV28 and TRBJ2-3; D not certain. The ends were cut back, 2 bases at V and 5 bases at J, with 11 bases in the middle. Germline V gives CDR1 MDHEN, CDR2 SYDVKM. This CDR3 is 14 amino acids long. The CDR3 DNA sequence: TGTGCCAGCAGTTTACTAGGAAGGGAAGATACGCAGTATTTT. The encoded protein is CASSLLGREDTQYF. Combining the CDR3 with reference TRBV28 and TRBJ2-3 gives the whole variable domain DVKVTQSSRYLVKRTGEKVFLECVQDMDHENMFWYRQDPGLGLRLIYFSYDVKMKEKGDIPEGYSVSREKKERFSLILESASTNQTSMYLCASSLLGREDTQYFGPGTRLTVL.

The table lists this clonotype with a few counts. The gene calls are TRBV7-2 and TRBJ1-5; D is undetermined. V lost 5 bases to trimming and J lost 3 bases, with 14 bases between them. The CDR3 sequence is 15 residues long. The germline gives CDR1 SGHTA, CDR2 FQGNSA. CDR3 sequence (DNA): TGTGCCAGCAGCCCCGTGGACGGGCCCAATCAGCCCCAGCATTTT. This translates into CASSPVDGPNQPQHF.

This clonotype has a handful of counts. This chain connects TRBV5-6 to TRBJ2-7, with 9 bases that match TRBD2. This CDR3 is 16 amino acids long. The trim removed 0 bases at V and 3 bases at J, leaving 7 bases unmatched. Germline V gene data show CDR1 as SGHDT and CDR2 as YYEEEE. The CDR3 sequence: CASSLDRRLAVYEQYF. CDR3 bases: TGTGCCAGCAGCTTGGACAGGCGACTAGCGGTCTACGAGCAGTACTTC. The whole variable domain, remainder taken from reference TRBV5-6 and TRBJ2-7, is DAGVTQSPTHLIKTRGQQVTLRCSPKSGHDTVSWYQQALGQGPQFIFQYYEEEERQRGNFPDRFSGHQFPNYSSELNVNALLLGDSALYLCASSLDRRLAVYEQYFGPGTRLTVT.

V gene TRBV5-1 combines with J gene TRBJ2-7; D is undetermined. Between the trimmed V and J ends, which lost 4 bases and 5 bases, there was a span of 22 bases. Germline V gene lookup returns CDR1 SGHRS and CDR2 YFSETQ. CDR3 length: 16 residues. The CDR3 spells CASSVGLIEAGHEQYF. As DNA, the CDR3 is TGCGCCAGCAGCGTCGGCCTTATAGAAGCCGGCCACGAGCAGTACTTC.

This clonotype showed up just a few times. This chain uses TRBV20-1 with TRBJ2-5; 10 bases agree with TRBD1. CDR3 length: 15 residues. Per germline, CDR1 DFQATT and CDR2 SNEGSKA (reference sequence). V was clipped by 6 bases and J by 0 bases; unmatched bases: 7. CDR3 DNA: TGCAGTGCACCACAGGACAGGGGGTACCAAGAGACCCAGTACTTC. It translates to CSAPQDRGYQETQYF.

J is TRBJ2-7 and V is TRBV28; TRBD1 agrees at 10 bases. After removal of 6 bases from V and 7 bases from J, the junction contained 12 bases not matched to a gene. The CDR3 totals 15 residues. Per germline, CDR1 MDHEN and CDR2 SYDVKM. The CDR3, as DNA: TGTGCCAGCAGCCGCCGGGACAGGGGCTACAATGAGCAGTACTTC. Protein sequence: CASSRRDRGYNEQYF.

The CDR3 bases are TGTGCCAGCAGCCAAGATAGTGGAAGCGGGGGGGAGTTGGATACGCAGTATTTT. The encoded protein is CASSQDSGSGGELDTQYF. This chain connects TRBV3-1 to TRBJ2-3; 10 bases agree with TRBD2. The germline V gene has CDR1 LGHDT and CDR2 YNNKEL (reference sequence). The CDR3 sequence is 18 residues long. V was pared by 0 bases and J by 6 bases, with 12 bases of the junction left unmatched.

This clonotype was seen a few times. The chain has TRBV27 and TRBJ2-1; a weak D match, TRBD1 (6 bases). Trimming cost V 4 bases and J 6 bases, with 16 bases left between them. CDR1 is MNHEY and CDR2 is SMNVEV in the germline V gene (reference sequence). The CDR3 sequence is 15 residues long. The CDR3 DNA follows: TGTGCCAGCAGTTCCTCCCCCGGGACACTCAATGAGCAGTTCTTC. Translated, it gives CASSSSPGTLNEQFF.

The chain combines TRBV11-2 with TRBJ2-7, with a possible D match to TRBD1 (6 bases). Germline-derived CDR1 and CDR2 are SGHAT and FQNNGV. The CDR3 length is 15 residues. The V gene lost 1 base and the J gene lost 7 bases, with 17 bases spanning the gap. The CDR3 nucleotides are TGTGCCAGCAGCTTAGTTGCAGGGGTCCCAAATGAGCAGTACTTC. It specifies CASSLVAGVPNEQYF.

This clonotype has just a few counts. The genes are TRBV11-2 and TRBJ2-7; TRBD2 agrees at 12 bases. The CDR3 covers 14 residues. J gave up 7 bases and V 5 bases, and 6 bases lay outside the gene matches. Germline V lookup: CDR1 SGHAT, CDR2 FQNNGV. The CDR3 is CASSALAGGKEQYF. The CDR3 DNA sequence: TGTGCCAGCAGCGCACTAGCGGGAGGAAAAGAGCAGTACTTC.

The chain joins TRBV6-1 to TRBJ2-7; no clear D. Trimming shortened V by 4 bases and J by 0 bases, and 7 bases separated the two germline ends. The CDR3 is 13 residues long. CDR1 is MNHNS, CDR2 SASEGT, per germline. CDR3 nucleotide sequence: TGTGCCAGCAGTGCCCGGTACTCCTACGAGCAGTACTTC. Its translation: CASSARYSYEQYF.